This T cell receptor (beta chain) stems from a study of T cells in Graves' hyperthyroidism and ophthalmopathy. Study context: Peripheral blood was collected at initial diagnosis, before any treatment.

Amplification yielded TCR beta CDR3 regions, with RNA transcripts as the source. The HTBI primer set served for first-round RT-PCR of the TCR CDR3. Each CDR3 protein is one row after TCRdb ran MiXCR on the multiplex PCR reads. Among under 400,000 distinct CDR3 sequences listed, about 16% were seen once. The CDR3 totals 14 residues. V lost 8 bases to trimming and J lost 8 bases; unmatched junction nucleotides: 12. Germline values: CDR1 MDHEN, CDR2 SYDVKM. Diagnostic assessment was based on clinical symptoms, serum thyroxine and TRAb, thyroid ultrasound and orbital computed tomography. The authors obtained PBMCs from roughly 9.7 ml of fresh peripheral blood.

This rearrangement joins TRBV28 to TRBJ2-1, with 7 bases matching TRBD2. Source material: blood. This sequence was found in a woman between 55 and 75 years old with Graves' ophthalmopathy. CDR3 coding DNA: TGTGCCAGCCGCAACAGAGGAGGGAGGGATGAGCAGTTCTTC. This codes for CASRNRGGRDEQFF.